A selection of T cell receptor beta chains follows, all from one sample in a study of blood T cell repertoires in COVID-19. Data came from immunoSEQ multiplex PCR; TCRdb stores just in-frame clones and leaves some out. Here the sample spans around 150,000 clones, about three quarters being singletons. Sequenced: peripheral blood. The source of these receptors is an elderly woman with active or convalescent COVID-19. Each CDR3 is given with its conserved first and last residue. Each record gives: J gene, V gene, D gene, clone size, CDR3 DNA, CDR3 protein. The D gene is left open where the match is weak. Clone sizes are given selectively: once, few, many, or a class where the clone is expanded.

>TRBJ2-2|TRBV3-1/TRBV3-2|-|many
TGTGCCAGCAGCCAAAGGCTAGCTTCGGCCGGGGAGCTGTTTTTT
CASSQRLASAGELFF
>TRBJ2-2|TRBV5-8|TRBD2|-
TGTGCCAGCAGCACAGGACTAGCTCCGAACACCGGGGAGCTGTTTTTT
CASSTGLAPNTGELFF
>TRBJ1-5|TRBV30|-|-
TGTGCCTGGCCCAGGGGTGGCGATCAGCCCCAGCATTTT
CAWPRGGDQPQHF
>TRBJ1-6|TRBV6-5|-|-
TGTGCCAGCAGTTACGGGCAGGGGTTTCGTTCACCCCTCCACTTT
CASSYGQGFRSPLHF
>TRBJ1-4|TRBV5-1|-|-
TGCGCCAGCAGCTCGTTTCCGGGGGACGAAAAACTGTTTTTT
CASSSFPGDEKLFF
>TRBJ1-1|TRBV2|-|-
TGTGCCAGCAGTGGGCAGGATGAAGCTTTCTTT
CASSGQDEAFF
>TRBJ1-1|TRBV30|TRBD1|-
TGTGCCTGGAGTGCCAGGGGACAGTCGAACACTGAAGCTTTCTTT
CAWSARGQSNTEAFF
>TRBJ2-7|TRBV28|-|-
TGTGCCAGCAGTCTACGGGACAATTCCTACGAGCAGTACTTC
CASSLRDNSYEQYF
>TRBJ1-1|TRBV6-5|-|-
TGTGCCAGCAGCCTTCTGTCGGGACTCACTGAAGCTTTCTTT
CASSLLSGLTEAFF
>TRBJ1-1|TRBV6-5|-|-
TGTGCCAGCAGTTTCCAGGTGAACACTGAAGCTTTCTTT
CASSFQVNTEAFF
>TRBJ1-2|TRBV5-1|-|-
TGCGCCAGCAGCTTGGTAGAAAACTATGGCTACACCTTC
CASSLVENYGYTF
>TRBJ1-1|TRBV28|-|-
TGTGCCAGCAGTTTATGGTGGCAGGGCGTTGAAGCTTTCTTT
CASSLWWQGVEAFF
>TRBJ2-1|TRBV7-8|TRBD2|-
TGTGCCAGCAGCTTAGCGACGGGGGGGCCAGGTGAGCAGTTCTTC
CASSLATGGPGEQFF
>TRBJ1-3|TRBV7-2|-|-
TGTGCCAGCAGCTTAGCCGTCAGAAGCTCTGGAAACACCATATATTTT
CASSLAVRSSGNTIYF
>TRBJ1-5|TRBV19|-|few
TGTGCCAGTAGTATAGAAGCCAGGGGACATCAGCCCCAGCATTTT
CASSIEARGHQPQHF
>TRBJ1-1|TRBV19|-|-
TGTGCCAGTAGACAACAGACAGGCTACACTGAAGCTTTCTTT
CASRQQTGYTEAFF
>TRBJ2-1|TRBV13|TRBD2|-
TGTGCCAGCAGCACTCGGGGGGGCCCCGGCCATGAGCAGTTCTTC
CASSTRGGPGHEQFF
>TRBJ1-3|TRBV5-4|TRBD1|-
TGTGGGACAGGGGCCTCGGGAAACACCATATATTTT
CGTGASGNTIYF
>TRBJ1-3|TRBV11-2|-|-
TGTGCCAGCAGCTTAGGCCCAGGGCCTGGAAACACCATATATTTT
CASSLGPGPGNTIYF
>TRBJ2-7|TRBV20-1|-|-
TGCAGTGCTGGTGGACAGACCTACGAGCAGTACTTC
CSAGGQTYEQYF
>TRBJ2-1|TRBV3-1/TRBV3-2|-|-
TGTGCCAGCAGCCAGCTTGGCGGTGAGCAGTTCTTC
CASSQLGGEQFF
>TRBJ2-5|TRBV5-1|TRBD1|-
TGCGCCAGCAGCTCCTTACAGGGGGCGTCCCAAGAGACCCAGTACTTC
CASSSLQGASQETQYF